This T cell receptor beta chain was sequenced in a study of shared clonotypes between healthy human individuals. For the study at large: Three CD4 naive, three CD4 memory, two CD8 naive and one CD8 memory plate were used per donor. Study results and caveats: Non-shared clonotypes had lower generation probabilities than clonotypes shared by all four sorted-subset donors.

Each PCR replicate from the sorted subsets contained about 200 ng DNA, which is 25,000 to 30,000 T cell genomes. Assay used: immunoSEQ multiplex PCR; TCRdb lists only in-frame clones, some missing. The table lists roughly 1 million clones, around 78% of them singletons. The germline V and J ends were trimmed by 0 bases and 5 bases, with 10 bases remaining between them. Germline V gene sequence: CDR1 SGHRS, CDR2 YFSETQ. This CDR3 comprises 14 residues. Healthy and HIV-negative, the adult donors had no recent acute infections or vaccinations. Details on this clone: Its specificity is not known.

The chain carries TRBV5-1 and TRBJ2-3, with D perhaps being TRBD1 or TRBD2 (6 bases each). The sample taken for sequencing was memory CD4+ T cells from PBMCs. Described subset: CD45RA-negative fraction. The TCR was taken from a man in his late teens or twenties in good health. Some clones in this sample may be carry-over from other donors' samples. DNA of the CDR3: TGCGCCAGCAGCTTGGTGGGGGGCCAAGATACGCAGTATTTT. Encoded protein: CASSLVGGQDTQYF. The variable domain in full, completed from reference TRBV5-1 and TRBJ2-3, reads KAGVTQTPRYLIKTRGQQVTLSCSPISGHRSVSWYQQTPGQGLQFLFEYFSETQRNKGNFPGRFSGRQFSNSRSEMNVSTLELGDSALYLCASSLVGGQDTQYFGPGTRLTVL.